The rows below give T cell receptor beta chains drawn from one sample of a study of blood T cell repertoires in COVID-19. Here immunoSEQ multiplex PCR was the method, and the copy in TCRdb shows in-frame clones only, minus some. The table includes just under 250,000 clones, around 89% detected once. The sequenced material came from PBMCs or T cells enriched from blood (not recorded which). These receptors were obtained from a woman aged 30 to 39 who had recovered from COVID-19. The CDR3 runs from the conserved cysteine through the conserved F or W. The order of the fields is clone size, J gene, V gene, D gene, CDR3 protein, CDR3 DNA. D genes are given only for firm matches. Where a row states a size, it is once, few, many or the class of an expanded clone; other rows omit it.

>-|TRBJ2-7|TRBV5-1|TRBD2
CASSLTTSGRPFVPGGYEQYF
TGCGCCAGCAGCTTGACGACTAGCGGGAGGCCGTTCGTCCCCGGGGGCTACGAGCAGTACTTC
>-|TRBJ1-2|TRBV20-1|-
CSASRPGGANYGYTF
TGCAGTGCTAGTAGGCCAGGAGGAGCTAACTATGGCTACACCTTC
>-|TRBJ2-7|TRBV7-8|TRBD2
CASSPRRTRNHEQYF
TGTGCCAGCAGCCCACGACGGACTAGGAACCACGAGCAGTACTTC
>-|TRBJ2-7|TRBV6-5|TRBD2
CASSRLAGGPEEQYF
TGTGCCAGCAGTCGACTAGCGGGAGGGCCGGAAGAGCAGTACTTC
>-|TRBJ1-1|TRBV7-8|-
CASSYPGALNTEAFF
TGTGCCAGCAGCTATCCAGGGGCGTTGAACACTGAAGCTTTCTTT
>few|TRBJ1-5|TRBV27|-
CASSLKPIDRVQPQHF
TGTGCCAGCAGTCTCAAACCAATCGACAGAGTACAGCCCCAGCATTTT
>-|TRBJ2-5|TRBV4-3|TRBD1
CASSQDIWGQQETQYF
TGCGCCAGCAGCCAAGATATTTGGGGACAGCAAGAGACCCAGTACTTC
>-|TRBJ2-1|TRBV6-5|TRBD2
CASSRRTSGNNEQFF
TGTGCCAGCAGCCGCAGGACTAGCGGAAACAATGAGCAGTTCTTC
>-|TRBJ2-1|TRBV4-3|TRBD2
CASSRRLTSGSTESYNEQFF
TGCGCCAGCAGCCGGAGGCTGACTAGCGGGAGCACAGAGTCCTACAATGAGCAGTTCTTC
>-|TRBJ2-5|TRBV19|TRBD2
CATKSGSPGTQYF
TGTGCCACTAAAAGCGGGAGCCCTGGGACCCAGTACTTC
>-|TRBJ1-1|TRBV28|-
CASTTSQANTEAFF
TGTGCCAGCACTACGTCACAGGCGAACACTGAAGCTTTCTTT
>few|TRBJ1-3|TRBV29-1|-
CSVGQSSGNTIYF
TGCAGCGTTGGACAGAGCTCTGGAAACACCATATATTTT
>-|TRBJ1-4|TRBV16|-
CASSQAGEKLFF
TGTGCCAGCAGCCAGGCAGGCGAAAAACTGTTTTTT
>-|TRBJ1-5|TRBV28|TRBD1
CASSLCIPGQGACQPQHF
TGTGCCAGCAGTTTATGCATACCCGGACAGGGGGCTTGTCAGCCCCAGCATTTT
>-|TRBJ2-7|TRBV5-8|TRBD1
CASSFNRGRREQYF
TGTGCCAGCAGCTTTAACAGGGGGCGTAGGGAGCAGTACTTC
>-|TRBJ1-2|TRBV2|-
CASSRTGLNYGYTF
TGTGCCAGCAGTCGAACGGGACTTAACTATGGCTACACCTTC
>-|TRBJ1-2|TRBV27|-
CASSLSKGQGIYGYTF
TGTGCCAGCAGTTTATCGAAGGGGCAGGGGATCTATGGCTACACCTTC
>-|TRBJ2-5|TRBV5-1|TRBD1
CASSLQGILQETQYF
TGCGCCAGCAGCTTACAGGGGATACTTCAAGAGACCCAGTACTTC
>-|TRBJ2-7|TRBV7-8|TRBD1
CASSLVGAGTGAYEQYF
TGTGCCAGCAGCTTAGTAGGGGCAGGGACAGGTGCCTACGAGCAGTACTTC
>-|TRBJ1-4|TRBV28|-
CASSFGAELFF
TGTGCCAGCAGTTTTGGTGCGGAACTGTTTTTT
>-|TRBJ2-7|TRBV30|-
CAWTLAGWVSEYEQYF
TGTGCCTGGACCCTGGCCGGGTGGGTCTCCGAATACGAGCAGTACTTC
>-|TRBJ2-1|TRBV9|TRBD1
CASSQITGELANEQFF
TGTGCCAGCAGCCAAATTACAGGGGAACTCGCGAATGAGCAGTTCTTC
>-|TRBJ2-7|TRBV5-4|TRBD2
CASSLEGSGTTWSYEQYF
TGTGCCAGCAGCTTGGAGGGTAGCGGGACGACCTGGTCCTACGAGCAGTACTTC
>-|TRBJ2-7|TRBV7-2|-
CASSSYRTGTYEQYF
TGTGCCAGCAGCTCCTACCGGACTGGGACCTACGAGCAGTACTTC
>-|TRBJ1-2|TRBV9|TRBD1
CASSRQGLNYGYTF
TGTGCCAGCAGCAGACAGGGTCTTAACTATGGCTACACCTTC
>-|TRBJ2-1|TRBV7-2|TRBD2
CASSFYSPRTSLGEQFF
TGTGCCAGCAGCTTCTACTCACCGAGGACTAGCCTGGGTGAGCAGTTCTTC
>-|TRBJ1-2|TRBV10-3|-
CAITSQGSYGYTF
TGTGCCATCACGAGCCAGGGAAGCTATGGCTACACCTTC
>-|TRBJ1-2|TRBV6-2/TRBV6-3|TRBD1
CASSSGTGGMSGYTF
TGTGCCAGCAGTTCCGGGACAGGGGGAATGAGTGGCTACACCTTC
>-|TRBJ2-3|TRBV9|TRBD2
CASSPPGLAGQDTQYF
TGTGCCAGCAGCCCCCCAGGACTAGCGGGTCAAGATACGCAGTATTTT
>-|TRBJ2-1|TRBV11-2|TRBD1
CASSFTGGTSNEQFF
TGTGCCAGCAGCTTTACAGGGGGCACGAGCAATGAGCAGTTCTTC
>-|TRBJ2-7|TRBV5-6|TRBD1
CASSLAGTGAYEQYF
TGTGCCAGCAGCTTGGCTGGGACAGGGGCCTACGAGCAGTACTTC
>-|TRBJ1-2|TRBV7-2|TRBD1
CASMAKGALGYTF
TGTGCCAGCATGGCAAAGGGGGCGCTCGGCTACACCTTC
>-|TRBJ2-7|TRBV27|TRBD1
CASSLSMTGTNEQYF
TGTGCCAGCAGTTTATCGATGACAGGGACCAACGAGCAGTACTTC
>-|TRBJ1-2|TRBV19|-
CASSIGSRSGGYTF
TGTGCCAGTAGTATTGGAAGCAGGTCGGGGGGCTACACCTTC
>-|TRBJ2-7|TRBV29-1|-
CSGRTRRYEQYF
TGCAGCGGGAGGACGCGGCGGTACGAGCAGTACTTC
>-|TRBJ2-3|TRBV7-2|-
CASRLLTDTQYF
TGTGCCAGCCGACTACTCACAGATACGCAGTATTTT
>-|TRBJ2-7|TRBV12-3/TRBV12-4|-
CASSTSYEQYF
TGTGCCAGCAGTACAAGCTACGAGCAGTACTTC
>-|TRBJ1-1|TRBV28|TRBD1
CASPPLSIRTGTGESEAFF
TGTGCCAGCCCCCCGCTAAGTATTCGAACGGGGACAGGAGAAAGTGAAGCTTTCTTT